This T cell receptor (beta chain) was identified during a study of shared clonotypes between healthy human individuals. All donors were Caucasian adults living in Nashville, Tennessee. The assay was immunoSEQ multiplex PCR, and TCRdb's table has in-frame clones only and misses some. The table shows millions of clones, with approximately 90% occurring only once. Trimming removed 5 bases from V and 5 bases from J; junction bases left unmatched: 9. The CDR3 is made up of 15 amino acids. Germline CDR1 reads SEHNR; CDR2 reads FQNEAQ (reference sequence). The source is a man younger than 35 in good health. The sequencing input was naive CD4+ T cells sorted from blood. Indicated subset: CD45RA+ positively selected. The V call is TRBV7-9, the J call TRBJ1-3; 7 positions agree with TRBD1. The CDR3 region has the DNA TGTGCCAGCAGCATAAAGACAGGGACTAGAAACACCATATATTTT. Translated, it gives CASSIKTGTRNTIYF.